The rows below give T cell receptor beta chains drawn from one sample of a study of T cell responses to AZD1222 COVID-19 vaccine. Method: immunoSEQ multiplex PCR; TCRdb's copy keeps in-frame clones and lacks some. The sample consists of about 110,000 clones, around 87% of them appearing once. The sample here was peripheral blood, taken 28 days after the second AZD1222 dose. All receptors derive from an adult who received the AZD1222 COVID-19 vaccine. CDR3s include the opening cysteine and the closing phenylalanine or tryptophan. The order of the fields is CDR3 protein, J gene, V gene, D gene, clone size. The D gene is left open where the match is weak. Expanded clones are given a class, and other clones once, few, many or no size at all.

CDR3 protein: CASRRDTEAFF; J gene: TRBJ1-1; V gene: TRBV5-8; D gene: NA; clone size: NA
CDR3 protein: CASSRGPQGANTEAFF; J gene: TRBJ1-1; V gene: TRBV4-1; D gene: TRBD1; clone size: NA
CDR3 protein: CASSLGVRASSGNTIYF; J gene: TRBJ1-3; V gene: TRBV13; D gene: NA; clone size: NA
CDR3 protein: CASSTTENTEAFF; J gene: TRBJ1-1; V gene: TRBV18; D gene: NA; clone size: NA
CDR3 protein: CASSESFNYGYTF; J gene: TRBJ1-2; V gene: TRBV6-1; D gene: NA; clone size: NA
CDR3 protein: CASSRRQGGVFF; J gene: TRBJ2-1; V gene: TRBV11-2; D gene: NA; clone size: few
CDR3 protein: CSAGLAGVLFF; J gene: TRBJ2-1; V gene: TRBV29-1; D gene: TRBD2; clone size: NA
CDR3 protein: CASSLTGSSNQPQHF; J gene: TRBJ1-5; V gene: TRBV7-9; D gene: NA; clone size: NA
CDR3 protein: CASSPPDRAGQTQYF; J gene: TRBJ2-5; V gene: TRBV18; D gene: TRBD1; clone size: NA
CDR3 protein: CASSRLAGGDEQFF; J gene: TRBJ2-1; V gene: TRBV6-5; D gene: TRBD2; clone size: once
CDR3 protein: CASSGLWAGEETQYF; J gene: TRBJ2-5; V gene: TRBV6-2/TRBV6-3; D gene: TRBD2; clone size: NA
CDR3 protein: CASSGTMHYEQYF; J gene: TRBJ2-7; V gene: TRBV7-8; D gene: NA; clone size: NA
CDR3 protein: CASSIGAPDTQYF; J gene: TRBJ2-3; V gene: TRBV19; D gene: NA; clone size: NA
CDR3 protein: CASKAGDYGYTF; J gene: TRBJ1-2; V gene: TRBV6-5; D gene: NA; clone size: NA
CDR3 protein: CASFKPGLAGGFLQNEQFF; J gene: TRBJ2-1; V gene: TRBV7-9; D gene: TRBD2; clone size: NA
CDR3 protein: CSVEWGNGYTF; J gene: TRBJ1-2; V gene: TRBV29-1; D gene: NA; clone size: NA